This T cell receptor (beta chain) was recovered during a study of blood T cell repertoires in COVID-19. Across the study: T cells, B-cell-depleted T cells, or PBMCs provided the cDNA or gDNA that served as material.

The CDR3 loop spans 23 amino acids. CDR1 is DFQATT, CDR2 SNEGSKA, per germline (reference sequence). Trimming took off 3 bases at V and 0 bases at J, with 33 bases between the two ends. Methods used by the authors: Using reference gene primer amplification, nucleated cell counts were estimated. Only in-frame clones appear in the TCRdb table, and some are missing; sequencing was by immunoSEQ multiplex PCR. The V and J calls and clone size were taken over from that table, and D and trimming were inferred from the DNA. The sample includes some 260,000 clones, about 80% of them seen just once. The chain has TRBV20-1 and TRBJ2-6; weak D call: TRBD1 (6 bases). Specimen: PBMCs or T cells enriched from blood (not recorded which). The clonotype originates from a man aged 25 to 40 with acute COVID-19. CDR3 coding DNA: TGCAGTGCTAGTTTCAGTACGTTTGCGGAGGTAGAGGGGGAAATCTCTGGGGCCAACGTCCTGACTTTC. Translated, it gives CSASFSTFAEVEGEISGANVLTF.